The rows below give T cell receptor beta chains drawn from one sample of a study of response to subunit inactivated influenza vaccine. TCRdb redid the calling of the RT-PCR reads with MiXCR, one entry per CDR3 protein. The sample consists of about 180,000 distinct CDR3 sequences, about a tenth of them appearing once. The specimen was non-naive T cells sorted from PBMCs, collected on the day of vaccination. The receptors derive from a man aged 50 or older who received an inactivated influenza vaccine. Each CDR3 is given with its conserved first and last residue. Each record gives: clone size, J gene, D gene, V gene, CDR3 DNA, CDR3 protein. A D gene is named only where the DNA matches it firmly. Rows may omit the clone size; those that give it use once, few, many or a size class.

size: few
J: TRBJ2-1
D: -
V: TRBV20-1
DNA: TGCAGTGCTAAACGGGGAAACAATGAGCAGTTCTTC
CDR3: CSAKRGNNEQFF

size: -
J: TRBJ1-1
D: -
V: TRBV10-3
DNA: TGTGCCATCAGTGAGTCCACGAGGGGACGGTTGAACACTGAAGCTTTCTTT
CDR3: CAISESTRGRLNTEAFF

size: many
J: TRBJ2-1
D: TRBD1
V: TRBV11-3
DNA: TGTGCCAGCAGCTTAGGAGCTCAGGGGGCGTATGAGCAGTTCTTC
CDR3: CASSLGAQGAYEQFF

size: -
J: TRBJ2-7
D: -
V: TRBV7-8
DNA: TGTGCCAGCAGCTTCGGCCTAGCAGAGTCCTACGAGCAGTACTTC
CDR3: CASSFGLAESYEQYF

size: -
J: TRBJ2-1
D: TRBD2
V: TRBV27
DNA: TGTGCCAGCAAAATGACTAGCGGGAGTGGTCTTGAGCAGTTCTTC
CDR3: CASKMTSGSGLEQFF

size: few
J: TRBJ1-5
D: TRBD1
V: TRBV29-1
DNA: TGCAGCGCTCGGGAGGGGGCCTTCGGTCAGCCCCAGCATTTT
CDR3: CSAREGAFGQPQHF

size: -
J: TRBJ1-1
D: -
V: TRBV6-1
DNA: TGTGCCAGCAGTGTAGGGGGGGCCTATGAAGCTTTCTTT
CDR3: CASSVGGAYEAFF

size: many
J: TRBJ2-3
D: -
V: TRBV5-1
DNA: TGCGCCAGCAGCCCCTCCGGGGTACTACCAAGGGATACGCAGTATTTT
CDR3: CASSPSGVLPRDTQYF

size: few
J: TRBJ2-7
D: TRBD2
V: TRBV20-1
DNA: TGCAGTGCTAGGAAGCGGGAACGTTACGAGCAGTACTTC
CDR3: CSARKRERYEQYF

size: -
J: TRBJ2-2
D: TRBD1
V: TRBV4-1
DNA: TGCGCCAGCAGACAGGGGGCTGCGAACACCGGGGAGCTGTTTTTT
CDR3: CASRQGAANTGELFF

size: many
J: TRBJ1-5
D: -
V: TRBV4-1
DNA: TGCGCCAGCAGCCAAAATGAGTACTACAATCAGCCCCAGCATTTT
CDR3: CASSQNEYYNQPQHF

size: few
J: TRBJ2-5
D: -
V: TRBV20-1
DNA: TGCAGTGCTAGGGCTCTTACACAAGAGACCCAGTACTTC
CDR3: CSARALTQETQYF

size: once
J: TRBJ2-5
D: TRBD2
V: TRBV7-9
DNA: TGTGCCAGCAGCCCTCCCCGCGGGGGAGAAGAGACCCAGTACTTC
CDR3: CASSPPRGGEETQYF

size: -
J: TRBJ1-1
D: TRBD1
V: TRBV7-8
DNA: TGTGCCAGCAGACTAGGGACAGGGGTTAACACTGAAGCTTTCTTT
CDR3: CASRLGTGVNTEAFF

size: few
J: TRBJ2-3
D: -
V: TRBV20-1
DNA: TGCAGTGCCGTACTAGCCACGACGCAGTATTTT
CDR3: CSAVLATTQYF

size: -
J: TRBJ2-5
D: TRBD2
V: TRBV5-6
DNA: TGTGCCAGCAGCTCTCCCTCTCGACTAGCGGGGGTATCTCAGTACTTC
CDR3: CASSSPSRLAGVSQYF

size: -
J: TRBJ1-2
D: -
V: TRBV3-1
DNA: TGTGCCAGCAGCCAAGAATCTCGGGACTCTTACCGGGGCTACACCTTC
CDR3: CASSQESRDSYRGYTF

size: -
J: TRBJ1-2
D: -
V: TRBV30
DNA: TGTGCCTGGTCTCCTCTCTCGCGGGGCTACACCTTC
CDR3: CAWSPLSRGYTF

size: few
J: TRBJ2-5
D: -
V: TRBV4-2
DNA: TGTGCCAGCAGCCAAGATCCCGGGGAGACCCAGTACTTC
CDR3: CASSQDPGETQYF

size: many
J: TRBJ2-1
D: -
V: TRBV7-3
DNA: TGTGCCAGCAGCTTAACCCTAGCCAGCAATGAGCAGTTCTTC
CDR3: CASSLTLASNEQFF

size: many
J: TRBJ2-3
D: TRBD2
V: TRBV20-1
DNA: TGCAGTGCTATTAAACCTAGCGGGGGCACAGATACGCAGTATTTT
CDR3: CSAIKPSGGTDTQYF

size: -
J: TRBJ2-4
D: -
V: TRBV6-2/TRBV6-3
DNA: TGTGCCAGCAGGACCGACAGCTATGCCCCTTCGTACTTC
CDR3: CASRTDSYAPSYF

size: -
J: TRBJ1-1
D: TRBD1
V: TRBV3-1
DNA: TGTGCCAGCAGACAAACAGGGGCCTTGAACACTGAAGCTTTCTTT
CDR3: CASRQTGALNTEAFF

size: many
J: TRBJ2-4
D: -
V: TRBV7-9
DNA: TGTGCCAGCAGCTTAGGGCAGGTGGGAGACATTCAGTACTTC
CDR3: CASSLGQVGDIQYF

size: many
J: TRBJ1-3
D: TRBD1
V: TRBV11-2
DNA: TGTGCCAGCAGCTTAGCTCTAACAGGGGGCCTCCAAAGCTCTGGAAACACCATATATTTT
CDR3: CASSLALTGGLQSSGNTIYF

size: -
J: TRBJ2-3
D: TRBD2
V: TRBV7-2
DNA: TGTGCCAGCAGCTTAACGAGCGGGAGTGCAGATACGCAGTATTTT
CDR3: CASSLTSGSADTQYF

size: -
J: TRBJ2-3
D: TRBD2
V: TRBV18
DNA: TGTGCCAGCTCACGAGGGACTAGAGATACGCAGTATTTT
CDR3: CASSRGTRDTQYF

size: many
J: TRBJ2-1
D: -
V: TRBV6-5
DNA: TGTGCCAGCAGTTCGGAGAGGACGAGCTCCTACAATGAGCAGTTCTTC
CDR3: CASSSERTSSYNEQFF

size: -
J: TRBJ2-3
D: TRBD1
V: TRBV3-1
DNA: TGTGCCAGCAGCCGTTCAGGGCAGGGGGCTCGGACAGATACGCAGTATTTT
CDR3: CASSRSGQGARTDTQYF

size: few
J: TRBJ1-2
D: TRBD1
V: TRBV18
DNA: TGTGCCAGCTCACGACAGGGGGACTATGGCTACACCTTC
CDR3: CASSRQGDYGYTF

size: -
J: TRBJ2-2
D: TRBD2
V: TRBV24-1
DNA: TGTGCCACCAGTGATTTGCCTAGCGGGAACACCGGGGAGCTGTTTTTT
CDR3: CATSDLPSGNTGELFF

size: few
J: TRBJ2-1
D: TRBD2
V: TRBV5-6
DNA: TGTGCCAGCAGCTTGTGGGGACTATTGGAGCAGTTCTTC
CDR3: CASSLWGLLEQFF

size: few
J: TRBJ2-7
D: TRBD1
V: TRBV4-2
DNA: TGTGCCAGCAGCCAGTCGGGACAGGGGGCCCCGCAGTACTTC
CDR3: CASSQSGQGAPQYF

size: few
J: TRBJ1-1
D: -
V: TRBV18
DNA: TGTGCCAGCTCCCGGACGGAAAACACTGAAGCTTTCTTT
CDR3: CASSRTENTEAFF

size: -
J: TRBJ2-1
D: -
V: TRBV6-2/TRBV6-3
DNA: TGTGCCAGCAGTTACTCCCCAGGGGTTCAGTTCTTC
CDR3: CASSYSPGVQFF

size: few
J: TRBJ2-7
D: -
V: TRBV5-5
DNA: TGTGCCAGCAGCTTGGGGCCAGGTAGCTCCTACGAGCAGTACTTC
CDR3: CASSLGPGSSYEQYF

size: many
J: TRBJ1-1
D: -
V: TRBV7-9
DNA: TGTGCCAGCAGCTTAGATATGAACACTGAAGCTTTCTTT
CDR3: CASSLDMNTEAFF

size: few
J: TRBJ2-7
D: TRBD1
V: TRBV6-2/TRBV6-3
DNA: TGTGCCAGCAGCACAGGGGGGAGCTCCTACGAGCAGTACTTC
CDR3: CASSTGGSSYEQYF

size: many
J: TRBJ2-1
D: -
V: TRBV5-1
DNA: TGCGCCAGCAGATCGTGGGGTGGTGGAGAGCAGTTCTTC
CDR3: CASRSWGGGEQFF

size: many
J: TRBJ2-1
D: -
V: TRBV30
DNA: TGTGCCTGGAGTGGAGGCGGGAAGGGCAGCTCCTACAATGAGCAGTTCTTC
CDR3: CAWSGGGKGSSYNEQFF

size: many
J: TRBJ2-5
D: -
V: TRBV28
DNA: TGTGCCAGCAGTTTGCCAGCGGACCAAGAGACCCAGTACTTC
CDR3: CASSLPADQETQYF

size: -
J: TRBJ1-2
D: -
V: TRBV9
DNA: TGTGCCAGCAGCATCCGAACACTAGACTATGGCTACACCTTC
CDR3: CASSIRTLDYGYTF

size: -
J: TRBJ1-1
D: -
V: TRBV20-1
DNA: TGCAGTGCTAGAGATTTCTTAAATTTGGCTTTCTTT
CDR3: CSARDFLNLAFF

size: -
J: TRBJ2-5
D: TRBD2
V: TRBV12-3/TRBV12-4
DNA: TGTGCCAGCAGTTTAGAGGGACTAGCAGGAGAGACCCAGTACTTC
CDR3: CASSLEGLAGETQYF

size: many
J: TRBJ1-6
D: -
V: TRBV5-5
DNA: TGTGCCAGCAGCTGGGACTATAATTCACCCCTCCACTTT
CDR3: CASSWDYNSPLHF

size: -
J: TRBJ2-3
D: TRBD2
V: TRBV5-6
DNA: TGTGCCAGCAGCCTCAGCGGGACCACAGATACGCAGTATTTT
CDR3: CASSLSGTTDTQYF

size: few
J: TRBJ2-7
D: TRBD2
V: TRBV27
DNA: TGTGCCAGCTATTCGCCGGGGACTAACTACGAGCAGTACTTC
CDR3: CASYSPGTNYEQYF

size: many
J: TRBJ2-1
D: -
V: TRBV20-1
DNA: TGCAGTGCTAGACAACTAGCCCCCTTCAATGAGCAGTTCTTC
CDR3: CSARQLAPFNEQFF

size: many
J: TRBJ2-7
D: TRBD2
V: TRBV12-3/TRBV12-4
DNA: TGTGCCAGCAGTTTATTGGGGGGGGGATACGAGCAGTACTTC
CDR3: CASSLLGGGYEQYF

size: few
J: TRBJ2-6
D: -
V: TRBV14
DNA: TGTGCCAGCAGCCCACTCCTCGGACAGACCAGAATGGGGGCCAACGTCCTGACTTTC
CDR3: CASSPLLGQTRMGANVLTF

size: few
J: TRBJ1-3
D: -
V: TRBV6-5
DNA: TGTGCCAGCAGTTCCCTCTTTGGAAACACCATATATTTT
CDR3: CASSSLFGNTIYF

size: few
J: TRBJ1-5
D: -
V: TRBV12-3/TRBV12-4
DNA: TGTGCCAGCAGTTTAGCTCCGGGGGCAAGTCAGCCCCAGCATTTT
CDR3: CASSLAPGASQPQHF

size: many
J: TRBJ2-7
D: TRBD1
V: TRBV6-2/TRBV6-3
DNA: TGTGCCAGCAGTCCCCGGGACAGATCCTCCTACGAGCAGTACTTC
CDR3: CASSPRDRSSYEQYF

size: many
J: TRBJ1-1
D: -
V: TRBV18
DNA: TGTGCCAGCTCACCTTCGGGACAAGGCACTGAAGCTTTCTTT
CDR3: CASSPSGQGTEAFF

size: -
J: TRBJ2-4
D: -
V: TRBV7-2
DNA: TGTGCCAGCAGCCCAGATAGGCGGTTTCGGGCACAGTACTTC
CDR3: CASSPDRRFRAQYF

size: few
J: TRBJ2-4
D: -
V: TRBV18
DNA: TGTGCCAGCTCATCAGGGCAGGGTCCCGGTGCCAAAAACATTCAGTACTTC
CDR3: CASSSGQGPGAKNIQYF

size: few
J: TRBJ2-7
D: -
V: TRBV5-1
DNA: TGCGCCAGCAGCTTGGGGGTTAACGAGCAGTACTTC
CDR3: CASSLGVNEQYF

size: -
J: TRBJ2-3
D: TRBD2
V: TRBV7-2
DNA: TGTGCCAGCAGCTTATATGGGACTAGCGTCACAGATACGCAGTATTTT
CDR3: CASSLYGTSVTDTQYF

size: many
J: TRBJ2-1
D: TRBD2
V: TRBV5-1
DNA: TGCGCCAGCAGCTCGCCGGGACTAGCGGGAGGATACAATGAGCAGTTCTTC
CDR3: CASSSPGLAGGYNEQFF

size: -
J: TRBJ1-2
D: -
V: TRBV20-1
DNA: TGCAGTGGAGGGGAAGGGAACTATGGCTACACCTTC
CDR3: CSGGEGNYGYTF